One sample yielded the 24 T cell receptor beta chains listed below, sequenced in a study of blood T cell repertoires in COVID-19. Measured with immunoSEQ multiplex PCR; TCRdb has only the in-frame clones, and not every one. The data contain about 67,000 clones, roughly 73% of them seen just once; the ten biggest clones take up roughly 6.5%. What was sequenced was peripheral blood. The receptors were gathered from an older woman with acute or convalescent COVID-19.

The chain uses TRBV19 and TRBJ1-1; D is perhaps TRBD1 (5 bases). V gave up 4 bases and J gave up 1 base, with 10 bases separating them. Germline V gene sequence: CDR1 LNHDA, CDR2 SQIVND (reference sequence). This CDR3 region has 14 residues. The CDR3 bases are TGTGCCAGTAGTACGGACGGACAGAACACTGAAGCTTTCTTT. The encoded protein is CASSTDGQNTEAFF. Using reference TRBV19 and TRBJ1-1 for the parts outside the CDR3, the full variable domain is DGGITQSPKYLFRKEGQNVTLSCEQNLNHDAMYWYRQDPGQGLRLIYYSQIVNDFQKGDIAEGYSVSREKKESFPLTVTSAQKNPTAFYLCASSTDGQNTEAFFGQGTRLTVV.

The chain carries TRBV12-3 or TRBV12-4 and TRBJ2-7; a weak D match, TRBD2 (6 bases). V was pared by 3 bases and J by 3 bases, with 9 bases between. The CDR3 is 13 amino acids. The CDR3 region has the DNA TGTGCCAGCAGTTTCCGGGGGATCTACGAGCAGTACTTC. Amino acid sequence: CASSFRGIYEQYF.

This chain connects TRBV6-5 to TRBJ2-7, with D maybe TRBD1 (5 bases). The CDR3 consists of 15 residues. Looked up from germline, CDR1 is MNHEY and CDR2 is SVGAGI. V lost 0 bases to trimming and J lost 2 bases, with 11 bases between them. The DNA for the CDR3 is TGTGCCAGCAGTTACTCTAGCAGGGTCCCCTACGAGCAGTACTTC. Its translation is CASSYSSRVPYEQYF.

This clone was observed once. The rearrangement uses TRBV7-9 and TRBJ2-7, with 8 bases that match TRBD2. Trimming removed 5 bases from V and 0 bases from J; junction bases left unmatched: 6. Germline lookup yields CDR1 SEHNR and CDR2 FQNEAQ (reference sequence). The CDR3 length is 15 residues. CDR3 region: CASSTTGGGSYEQYF. Written as DNA, the CDR3 is TGTGCCAGCAGCACCACGGGGGGGGGCTCCTACGAGCAGTACTTC.

The V gene is TRBV7-9, the J gene TRBJ2-1; TRBD2 agrees at 7 bases. The CDR3 consists of 15 residues. V shed 4 bases and J 8 bases; nucleotides not matched to a gene: 11. CDR1 is SEHNR, CDR2 FQNEAQ, per germline (reference sequence). The CDR3 coding sequence is TGTGCCAGCAGCTCTTCGGAGCGGGGTTCGTATGAGCAGTTCTTC. Protein product: CASSSSERGSYEQFF.

Here the CDR3 DNA reads TGTGCCAGCAGCTTATTTACCGGCTATGGCTACACCTTC. It is translated as CASSLFTGYGYTF. This chain joins TRBV7-2 and TRBJ1-2; D gene uncertain. With 2 bases removed from V and 4 bases from J, the gap between germline ends came to 8 bases. Germline V gene sequence: CDR1 SGHTA, CDR2 FQGNSA. CDR3 size: 13 residues.

The CDR3 bases are TGTGCCAGCAGTTATTCGGGACAGGGATACACCTTC. It codes for CASSYSGQGYTF. The J gene is TRBJ1-2, the V gene TRBV12-3 or TRBV12-4, with 9 bases aligning to TRBD1. The CDR3 extends over 12 amino acids. The trim removed 4 bases at V and 11 bases at J, leaving 5 bases unmatched.

The rearrangement links TRBV4-1 to TRBJ1-2; D is possibly TRBD1 (5 bases). V shed 0 bases and J shed 5 bases, with 13 bases lying between them. The germline V gene has CDR1 MGHRA and CDR2 YSYEKL. The CDR3 totals 15 residues. The CDR3 loop is CASSQDMWGFYGYTF. The CDR3 nucleotides read TGCGCCAGCAGCCAAGATATGTGGGGCTTTTATGGCTACACCTTC.

This chain connects TRBV28 to TRBJ1-1, with 8 bases aligning to TRBD1. The CDR3 extends over 15 amino acids. The germline V gene encodes CDR1 MDHEN and CDR2 SYDVKM. V gave up 4 bases and J gave up 1 base; unmatched junction bases: 5. This CDR3 is CASSSPGQANTEAFF. The DNA of the CDR3 is TGTGCCAGCAGTTCCCCGGGACAGGCGAACACTGAAGCTTTCTTT.

The genes are TRBV6-4 and TRBJ2-7, with 7 bases lining up with TRBD1. Looked up from germline, CDR1 is MRHNA and CDR2 is SNTAGT. V lost 5 bases and J lost 6; bases outside the gene matches: 7. The CDR3 consists of 13 residues. CDR3 in DNA: TGTGCCAGCAGTATCGACAGGGTCGGCGAGCAGTACTTC. As protein: CASSIDRVGEQYF.

There are a few counts of this clone. For the CDR3, the DNA is TGTGCCAGCAGCGTAGCGGGGGGGCTAGCGGGGGCCTTCTACAATGAGCAGTTCTTC. Translating gives CASSVAGGLAGAFYNEQFF. The rearrangement joins TRBV9 to TRBJ2-1, with 10 bases identical to TRBD2. Germline loops: CDR1 SGDLS, CDR2 YYNGEE. This CDR3 is built from 19 residues. V was clipped by 0 bases and J by 3 bases; unmatched bases: 12.

The chain links TRBV5-1 to TRBJ2-7, with D possibly matching TRBD2 (5 bases). Germline CDR1 and CDR2: SGHRS and YFSETQ. The CDR3 covers 15 residues. V dropped 0 bases and J dropped 0 bases, with 10 bases sitting between them. The CDR3 sequence: CASSLELGSSYEQYF. DNA for the CDR3: TGCGCCAGCAGCTTGGAACTAGGCAGCTCCTACGAGCAGTACTTC.

The chain uses TRBV19 and TRBJ1-5; the D is unclear. Germline V gene data show CDR1 as LNHDA and CDR2 as SQIVND (reference sequence). Trimming took 6 bases from V and 2 from J, leaving 11 bases between them. CDR3 length equals 14 residues. This CDR3 reads CASRALLRNQPQHF. The CDR3 nucleotides read TGTGCCAGTAGGGCCCTTCTTCGCAATCAGCCCCAGCATTTT. Variable domain in full (rest from reference TRBV19 and TRBJ1-5): DGGITQSPKYLFRKEGQNVTLSCEQNLNHDAMYWYRQDPGQGLRLIYYSQIVNDFQKGDIAEGYSVSREKKESFPLTVTSAQKNPTAFYLCASRALLRNQPQHFGDGTRLSIL.

This chain uses TRBV5-4 with TRBJ2-2, with D possibly being TRBD2 (5 bases). In germline, CDR1 is SGHNT, CDR2 YYREEE (reference sequence). The CDR3 length is 16 residues. V lost 4 bases and J 5 bases, leaving 18 bases between the germline ends. The CDR3 nucleotides are TGTGCCAGCAGCCCTGGCGGCCGGACGGGGACCGGGGAGCTGTTTTTT. It yields the protein CASSPGGRTGTGELFF.

This chain links TRBV5-1 with TRBJ2-1; 7 positions agree with TRBD1. V lost 4 bases to trimming and J lost 4 bases; unmatched junction nucleotides: 5. The CDR3 has 14 residues. Germline lookup yields CDR1 SGHRS and CDR2 YFSETQ. The CDR3 region has the DNA TGCGCCAGCAGCCCCGGGACAGATTACAATGAGCAGTTCTTC. This sequence encodes CASSPGTDYNEQFF.

The chain carries TRBV14 and TRBJ2-1; tentatively, D is TRBD1 (6 bases). The CDR3 loop spans 15 amino acids. The germline V and J ends were trimmed by 2 bases and 7 bases, with 15 bases remaining between them. Germline values: CDR1 SGHDN, CDR2 FVKESK. CDR3: CASSQSGYTGNEQFF. CDR3 DNA: TGTGCCAGCAGCCAATCAGGGTACACAGGGAATGAGCAGTTCTTC. Variable domain in full (rest from reference TRBV14 and TRBJ2-1): EAGVTQFPSHSVIEKGQTVTLRCDPISGHDNLYWYRRVMGKEIKFLLHFVKESKQDESGMPNNRFLAERTGGTYSTLKVQPAELEDSGVYFCASSQSGYTGNEQFFGPGTRLTVL.

This rearrangement joins TRBV6-5 to TRBJ1-5, with a weak D call TRBD1 (5 bases). V dropped 6 bases and J dropped 1 base, with 10 bases sitting between them. This CDR3 has 14 residues. The germline V gene has CDR1 MNHEY and CDR2 SVGAGI. In nucleotides, the CDR3 is TGTGCCAGCAGGATGACAGCAAGCAATCAGCCCCAGCATTTT. Translated, it gives CASRMTASNQPQHF.

The rearrangement uses TRBV5-8 and TRBJ2-3; 11 nucleotides line up with TRBD1. The CDR3 covers 17 residues. CDR1 and CDR2 from the germline V gene are SGHTS and YDEGEE. Trimming removed 0 bases from V and 2 bases from J; junction bases left unmatched: 5. The CDR3 coding sequence is TGTGCCAGCAGCTTGGGGACAGGGGGCGCGGACACAGATACGCAGTATTTT. As protein: CASSLGTGGADTDTQYF.

In this sample, this clone turned up a few times. V gene TRBV11-2 combines with J gene TRBJ2-1; TRBD2 aligns across 9 bases. J was trimmed by 0 bases and V by 3 bases; bases with no gene match: 3. Germline lookup yields CDR1 SGHAT and CDR2 FQNNGV. The CDR3 has 16 amino acids. Here the CDR3 reads CASSFGSGSSYNEQFF. DNA for the CDR3: TGTGCCAGCAGCTTTGGTAGCGGGAGCTCCTACAATGAGCAGTTCTTC.

This clone was recorded a few times. The CDR3 DNA sequence: TGTGCCAGCAGTAGAGACTCGAACACTGAAGCTTTCTTT. It is translated as CASSRDSNTEAFF. The V call is TRBV2, the J call TRBJ1-1; D not resolved. The V and J ends lost 5 bases and 1 base respectively, with 8 bases between them. The CDR3 is 13 amino acids. The germline CDR1 and CDR2 sequences are SNHLY and FYNNEI.

The chain uses TRBV7-3 and TRBJ1-1, with D perhaps matching TRBD1 (5 bases). Trimming shortened V by 5 bases and J by 0 bases, and 13 bases separated the two germline ends. CDR3 size: 15 residues. The V gene's germline CDR1 is SGHTA and CDR2 FQGTGA. CDR3 amino acids: CASSQGMHMNTEAFF. For the CDR3, the DNA is TGTGCCAGCAGCCAGGGAATGCATATGAACACTGAAGCTTTCTTT.

This sequence joins TRBV24-1 and TRBJ2-5; 11 nucleotides align to TRBD1. J lost 4 bases, V lost 3 bases, and 3 bases had no gene match. Germline loops: CDR1 KGHDR, CDR2 SFDVKD. The CDR3 has 15 residues. The CDR3 DNA reads TGTGCCACCAGTGATACGGGGACAGGGGGAGAGACCCAGTACTTC. Translation: CATSDTGTGGETQYF.

The chain employs TRBV4-1 and TRBJ1-4, with unresolved D. Germline loops: CDR1 MGHRA, CDR2 YSYEKL. The germline V and J ends were trimmed by 4 bases and 4 bases, with 10 bases remaining between them. This CDR3 has 14 residues. DNA for the CDR3: TGCGCCAGCAGCCCGGGGATTCATAATGAAAAACTGTTTTTT. This encodes CASSPGIHNEKLFF.

The chain has TRBV9 and TRBJ2-6, with D possibly being TRBD1 (5 bases). The V end was cut by 3 bases, the J end by 4 bases, with 11 bases between. CDR3 length: 15 residues. CDR1 and CDR2 (germline): SGDLS, YYNGEE. The CDR3 loop reads CASSAYRTGANVLTF. CDR3 sequence (DNA): TGTGCCAGCAGCGCCTACAGGACAGGGGCCAACGTCCTGACTTTC.